Listed here are 13 T cell receptor beta chains from one sample, sequenced in a study of blood T cell repertoires in COVID-19 (dated by TCRdb to the early 2020s). The library was made by the immunoSEQ multiplex PCR assay. The immuneACCESS repertoire file appears here via TCRdb, limited to in-frame rearrangements. These files lack a portion of the clones; in checked studies, under half of the deficit traces to unresolved V genes, and the cause of the others is not known. In this sample the table shows hundreds of thousands of clones, around nine tenths of which occur a single time. The ten largest make up just under 2% of the sample. Sequenced input: PBMCs or T cells enriched from blood (not recorded which). These TCRs come from a woman aged 18-35 years with acute COVID-19.

A word on this clone: The same CDR3 is also encoded by other DNA sequences in this sample. The chain joins TRBV18 to TRBJ2-7; 8 nucleotides agree with TRBD1. The CDR3 length is 13 residues. J lost 3 bases, V lost 6 bases, and 4 bases had no gene match. Germline CDR1 KGHSH, CDR2 LQKENI. The CDR3 sequence is CASSPTGGYEQYF. The CDR3 region has the DNA TGTGCCAGCTCCCCAACAGGGGGCTACGAGCAGTACTTC.

This clone has a single count. The chain has TRBV6-5 and TRBJ1-1, with TRBD1 matching 7 bases. The CDR3 totals 11 residues. V gave up 8 bases and J gave up 4 bases; unmatched junction bases: 1. Germline V gene sequence: CDR1 MNHEY, CDR2 SVGAGI. Here the CDR3 DNA reads TGTGCCAGCCACAGGGGCACTGAAGCTTTCTTT. Residues: CASHRGTEAFF.

The J gene is TRBJ2-7, the V gene TRBV3-1 (or the pseudogene TRBV3-2), with no clear D. This CDR3 contains 14 residues. Germline V gives CDR1 LGHDT, CDR2 YNNKEL (reference sequence). The ends were cut back, 4 bases at V and 4 bases at J, with 14 bases in the middle. The CDR3 DNA sequence: TGTGCCAGCAGCCTCCGACAAGCCGAATACGAGCAGTACTTC. This gives the protein CASSLRQAEYEQYF.

This chain uses TRBV14 with TRBJ2-1; tentative D call: TRBD1 (6 bases). Trimming removed 4 bases from V and 2 bases from J, with 15 bases in between. CDR3 length: 16 residues. Looked up from germline, CDR1 is SGHDN and CDR2 is FVKESK. CDR3 protein: CASSRTGILAYNEQFF. The CDR3 bases are TGTGCCAGCAGCCGCACAGGGATATTGGCCTACAATGAGCAGTTCTTC.

This clone was seen only a few times. CDR3 protein: CASSEAPGMSYEQYF. DNA for the CDR3: TGTGCCAGCAGTGAAGCCCCAGGGATGTCCTACGAGCAGTACTTC. The chain couples TRBV2 to TRBJ2-7; weak D call: TRBD1 (5 bases). V lost 0 bases to trimming and J lost 1 base, with 10 bases between them. Germline V gene sequence: CDR1 SNHLY, CDR2 FYNNEI. The CDR3 extends over 15 amino acids.

The chain links TRBV7-3 to TRBJ2-5, with 8 bases fitting TRBD2. CDR3 length: 15 amino acids. The trim removed 5 bases at V and 5 bases at J, leaving 10 bases unmatched. Germline V gene lookup returns CDR1 SGHTA and CDR2 FQGTGA. This chain's CDR3 is CASSPSSRGGETQYF. The DNA of the CDR3 is TGTGCCAGCAGCCCCTCGTCACGGGGGGGGGAGACCCAGTACTTC.

The V call is TRBV5-4, the J call TRBJ2-7; 13 nucleotides match TRBD2. The junction had 5 bases not matched to a gene; V was cut back by 2 bases and J by 3 bases. The CDR3 has 16 residues. Germline CDR1 SGHNT, CDR2 YYREEE (reference sequence). CDR3 region: CASSLGLAGVGYEQYF. The CDR3 DNA sequence: TGTGCCAGCAGCTTAGGACTAGCGGGAGTAGGCTACGAGCAGTACTTC. Together with reference TRBV5-4 and TRBJ2-7, the CDR3 gives the full variable domain: ETGVTQSPTHLIKTRGQQVTLRCSSQSGHNTVSWYQQALGQGPQFIFQYYREEENGRGNFPPRFSGLQFPNYSSELNVNALELDDSALYLCASSLGLAGVGYEQYFGPGTRLTVT.

This clone was detected only once. V is TRBV5-1 and J is TRBJ2-2; D is possibly TRBD2 (6 bases). CDR1 and CDR2 (germline): SGHRS, YFSETQ. The CDR3 is 17 amino acids. V lost 0 bases and J 6 bases, leaving 18 bases between the germline ends. This CDR3 is CASSLGVGGMDSGELFF. Here the CDR3 DNA reads TGCGCCAGCAGCTTGGGCGTTGGCGGGATGGATTCCGGGGAGCTGTTTTTT.

The chain employs TRBV7-9 and TRBJ1-1; D not certain. This CDR3 contains 15 residues. Germline CDR1 and CDR2: SEHNR and FQNEAQ (reference sequence). Trimming removed 1 base at V and 4 bases at J, with 13 bases between. DNA of the CDR3: TGTGCCAGCAGCTTAGGGTTTGCTACCGTCACTGAAGCTTTCTTT. Its translation: CASSLGFATVTEAFF.

The rearrangement joins TRBV11-2 to TRBJ2-7, with TRBD1 matching over 8 bases. The V segment lost 3 bases and the J segment 1 base; nucleotides outside the gene matches: 14. This CDR3 contains 18 residues. Germline loops: CDR1 SGHAT, CDR2 FQNNGV. CDR3 amino acids: CASSLFPGQESVSYEQYF. CDR3 bases: TGTGCCAGCAGCTTGTTCCCGGGACAGGAATCGGTTTCCTACGAGCAGTACTTC.

The rearrangement uses TRBV7-9 and TRBJ1-1, with 7 bases aligning to TRBD1. The V gene end was trimmed by 5 bases and the J gene end by 0 bases; junction bases not matched to a gene: 9. Germline loops: CDR1 SEHNR, CDR2 FQNEAQ (reference sequence). The CDR3 consists of 16 residues. CDR3 loop: CASSPTGTALNTEAFF. The DNA of the CDR3 is TGTGCCAGCAGCCCCACCGGGACAGCCCTGAACACTGAAGCTTTCTTT.

The chain uses TRBV5-1 and TRBJ2-7; 12 nucleotides agree with TRBD2. Germline loops: CDR1 SGHRS, CDR2 YFSETQ. Trimming took 6 bases from V and 5 from J; bases not matched to a gene: 6. There are 14 residues in the CDR3. In DNA form, the CDR3 reads TGCGCCAGCAAGGGACTAGCGGGTACCGACGAGCAGTACTTC. Its protein is CASKGLAGTDEQYF.

The chain recombines TRBV9 with TRBJ2-5, with 7 bases matching TRBD2. V lost 3 bases and J lost 6; bases outside the gene matches: 8. This CDR3 is built from 14 residues. Germline V gene data show CDR1 as SGDLS and CDR2 as YYNGEE. For the CDR3, the DNA is TGTGCCAGCAGCGCCCGACTAGCCTCCCAGACCCAGTACTTC. It translates to CASSARLASQTQYF.